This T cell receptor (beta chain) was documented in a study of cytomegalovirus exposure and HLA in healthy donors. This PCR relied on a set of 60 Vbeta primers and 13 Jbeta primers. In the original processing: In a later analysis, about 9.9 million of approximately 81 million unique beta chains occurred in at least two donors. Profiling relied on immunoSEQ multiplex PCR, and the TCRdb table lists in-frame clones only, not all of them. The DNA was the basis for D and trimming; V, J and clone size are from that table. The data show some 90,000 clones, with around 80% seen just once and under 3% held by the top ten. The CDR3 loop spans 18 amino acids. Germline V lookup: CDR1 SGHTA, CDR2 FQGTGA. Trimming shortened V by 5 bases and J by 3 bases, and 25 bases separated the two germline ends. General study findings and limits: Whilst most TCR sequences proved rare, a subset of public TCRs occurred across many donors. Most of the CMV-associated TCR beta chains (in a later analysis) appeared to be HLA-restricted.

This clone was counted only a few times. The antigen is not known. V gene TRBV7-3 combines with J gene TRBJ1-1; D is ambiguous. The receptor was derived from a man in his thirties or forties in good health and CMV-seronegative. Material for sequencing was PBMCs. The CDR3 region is CASSPRLGSTSGDTEAFF. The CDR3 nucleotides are TGTGCCAGCAGCCCACGCCTAGGATCTACTAGCGGGGACACTGAAGCTTTCTTT. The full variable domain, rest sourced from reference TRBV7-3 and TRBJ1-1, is GAGVSQTPSNKVTEKGKYVELRCDPISGHTALYWYRQSLGQGPEFLIYFQGTGAADDSGLPNDRFFAVRPEGSVSTLKIQRTERGDSAVYLCASSPRLGSTSGDTEAFFGQGTRLTVV.